These T cell receptor beta chains were read from a single sample in a study of cytotoxic CD8 clonotypes in ibrutinib-treated CLL. Assay used: immunoSEQ multiplex PCR; TCRdb lists only in-frame clones, some missing. The sample records about 160,000 clones, about 84% being singletons. Here the sequenced sample was PBMCs, taken after 24 months of ibrutinib treatment. These receptors were taken from a human donor with chronic lymphocytic leukemia. CDR3s include the opening cysteine and the closing phenylalanine or tryptophan. D genes are given only for firm matches. Only some rows state a clone size, as once, few, many or a class for expanded clones.

V gene,J gene,D gene,clone size,CDR3 protein,CDR3 DNA
TRBV7-2,TRBJ2-7,NA,NA,CASSLALVSPPLEQYF,TGTGCCAGCAGCTTAGCGTTGGTATCGCCCCCTCTGGAGCAGTACTTC
TRBV7-9,TRBJ1-1,NA,NA,CASSRFMNTEAFF,TGTGCCAGCAGCCGCTTCATGAACACTGAAGCTTTCTTT
TRBV19,TRBJ1-2,NA,NA,CASSQGTFFGYTF,TGTGCCAGTAGTCAGGGAACCTTCTTCGGCTACACCTTC
TRBV11-3,TRBJ2-2,NA,once,CASSLEWGDRTGELFF,TGTGCCAGCAGCTTGGAATGGGGGGACCGCACCGGGGAGCTGTTTTTT
TRBV9,TRBJ2-3,NA,NA,CASSASDTQYF,TGTGCCAGCAGCGCCAGTGATACGCAGTATTTT
TRBV5-1,TRBJ1-1,NA,NA,CASSLIQPRANTEAFF,TGCGCCAGCAGCTTAATACAGCCGCGTGCGAACACTGAAGCTTTCTTT
TRBV4-3,TRBJ2-3,NA,NA,CASSQSPAGQDGDTQYF,TGCGCCAGCAGCCAATCCCCGGCCGGGCAGGATGGAGATACGCAGTATTTT
TRBV5-6,TRBJ1-5,TRBD1,NA,CASSARQGSGLGNQPQHF,TGTGCCAGCAGCGCGCGACAGGGGAGTGGGCTTGGCAATCAGCCCCAGCATTTT
TRBV7-7,TRBJ2-5,NA,NA,CASSLGGGGETQYF,TGTGCTAGCAGCTTAGGGGGGGGAGGAGAGACCCAGTACTTC
TRBV29-1,TRBJ1-5,NA,NA,CSVVNGNQPQHF,TGCAGCGTTGTAAACGGCAATCAGCCCCAGCATTTT
TRBV14,TRBJ2-2,TRBD1,NA,CASSQEGQARTGELFF,TGTGCCAGCAGCCAAGAAGGACAGGCCCGCACCGGGGAGCTGTTTTTT
TRBV5-1,TRBJ1-2,NA,NA,CASSLKEAWVYTF,TGCGCCAGCAGCTTAAAGGAGGCCTGGGTCTACACCTTC
TRBV30,TRBJ1-1,NA,few,CAWSGQHYNLEAFF,TGTGCCTGGAGTGGACAGCACTACAACCTTGAAGCTTTCTTT
TRBV7-3,TRBJ1-2,NA,NA,CASSEAGNYGYTF,TGTGCCAGCAGCGAGGCAGGGAACTATGGCTACACCTTC
TRBV7-2,TRBJ2-1,NA,NA,CASSLARNEQFF,TGTGCCAGCAGCTTAGCCCGGAATGAGCAGTTCTTC
TRBV5-1,TRBJ1-4,NA,many,CASSAGSSTNEKLFF,TGCGCCAGCAGCGCGGGATCCTCAACTAATGAAAAACTGTTTTTT
TRBV7-9,TRBJ2-3,NA,once,CASSLTGDTQYF,TGTGCCAGCAGCCTTACCGGAGATACGCAGTATTTT
TRBV7-9,TRBJ2-5,TRBD1,once,CASSPALTGGAETQYF,TGTGCCAGCAGCCCTGCGCTTACAGGGGGCGCAGAGACCCAGTACTTC
TRBV18,TRBJ1-5,NA,few,CASSKLGDQPQHF,TGTGCCAGCTCAAAATTAGGGGATCAGCCCCAGCATTTT
TRBV10-3,TRBJ1-1,NA,NA,CAISESNSLNTEAFF,TGTGCCATCAGTGAGTCGAACAGTTTGAACACTGAAGCTTTCTTT
TRBV5-1,TRBJ1-2,NA,few,CASRAAINYGYTF,TGCGCCAGCCGGGCAGCTATTAACTATGGCTACACCTTC
TRBV2,TRBJ2-7,TRBD2,NA,CASSDWSLAGPYEQYF,TGTGCCAGCAGTGATTGGTCTCTAGCGGGGCCCTACGAGCAGTACTTC
TRBV6-5,TRBJ1-5,TRBD1,once,CASRGTGFNQPQHF,TGTGCCAGCAGGGGGACAGGGTTCAATCAGCCCCAGCATTTT
TRBV11-2,TRBJ1-6,NA,NA,CASTGRREGANSPLHF,TGTGCCAGCACCGGGCGAAGGGAGGGAGCTAATTCACCCCTCCACTTT
TRBV5-1,TRBJ2-7,NA,NA,CASSFEVAVTSYEQYF,TGCGCCAGCAGCTTCGAAGTAGCGGTGACTTCCTACGAGCAGTACTTC
TRBV19,TRBJ1-4,NA,NA,CASEGGKRLNEKLFF,TGTGCCAGTGAGGGGGGGAAGCGCCTTAATGAAAAACTGTTTTTT
TRBV9,TRBJ2-7,NA,NA,CASSPTGGSYEQYF,TGTGCCAGCAGCCCTACTGGCGGCTCCTACGAGCAGTACTTC
TRBV10-3,TRBJ1-1,NA,NA,CAISEVGGWARDEAFF,TGTGCCATCAGTGAGGTTGGAGGTTGGGCGCGGGATGAAGCTTTCTTT
TRBV5-5,TRBJ1-1,NA,NA,CASSLRGSGTEAFF,TGTGCCAGCAGCTTGAGGGGGTCGGGGACTGAAGCTTTCTTT
TRBV28,TRBJ1-1,NA,NA,CASSLSGAVNTEAFF,TGTGCCAGCAGTTTATCGGGGGCAGTGAACACTGAAGCTTTCTTT
TRBV6-5,TRBJ1-2,NA,NA,CASSTLRVSAGYTF,TGTGCCAGCAGTACACTAAGGGTATCGGCTGGCTACACCTTC
TRBV7-2,TRBJ2-5,NA,NA,CASSPSAWGSETQYF,TGTGCCAGCAGCCCCAGCGCTTGGGGGAGCGAGACCCAGTACTTC
TRBV11-2,TRBJ2-3,TRBD2,NA,CASSTSGQDTDTQYF,TGTGCCAGCTCGACTAGCGGGCAGGACACAGATACGCAGTATTTT
TRBV18,TRBJ2-7,TRBD1,NA,CASSPGTGTYEQYF,TGTGCCAGCTCACCTGGGACAGGGACCTACGAGCAGTACTTC
TRBV7-2,TRBJ2-2,NA,NA,CASSLQGGNTGELFF,TGTGCCAGCAGCTTACAGGGGGGGAACACCGGGGAGCTGTTTTTT
TRBV10-3,TRBJ2-3,NA,NA,CAISELNTQYF,TGTGCCATCAGCGAACTTAATACGCAGTATTTT
TRBV28,TRBJ1-5,TRBD1,NA,CASSQQGPPGSQPQHF,TGTGCCAGCAGTCAACAGGGGCCTCCCGGGTCTCAGCCCCAGCATTTT
TRBV7-8,TRBJ1-6,NA,NA,CASGIINSPLHF,TGTGCCAGCGGGATAATTAATTCACCCCTCCACTTT
TRBV9,TRBJ1-3,NA,NA,CASSYGNTIYF,TGTGCCAGCAGCTATGGAAACACCATATATTTT
TRBV11-2,TRBJ1-1,NA,NA,CASSLGLWGSTEAFF,TGTGCCAGCAGCTTAGGGTTATGGGGATCCACTGAAGCTTTCTTT
TRBV21-1,TRBJ1-1,NA,NA,CASSKGYREATEAFF,TGTGCCAGCAGCAAAGGGTACAGAGAGGCCACTGAAGCTTTCTTT
TRBV5-4,TRBJ2-1,TRBD2,NA,CASSSPGLRNEQFF,TGTGCCAGCAGCAGCCCGGGACTACGCAATGAGCAGTTCTTC
TRBV27,TRBJ2-5,NA,NA,CASSFGGQETQYF,TGTGCCAGCAGTTTTGGGGGCCAAGAGACCCAGTACTTC
TRBV7-8,TRBJ1-5,NA,few,CASSLGLGNQPQHF,TGTGCCAGCAGCTTGGGCTTGGGCAATCAGCCCCAGCATTTT
TRBV5-1,TRBJ2-5,TRBD1,NA,CASSWTGQETQYF,TGCGCCAGCAGCTGGACAGGGCAAGAGACCCAGTACTTC
TRBV27,TRBJ1-1,NA,NA,CASSFVGELAFF,TGTGCCAGCAGTTTCGTGGGGGAGCTGGCTTTCTTT
TRBV19,TRBJ2-5,NA,NA,CASSARASETQYF,TGTGCCAGTAGCGCTCGGGCTTCGGAGACCCAGTACTTC
TRBV7-9,TRBJ1-2,NA,NA,CASSLFRGEGYTF,TGTGCCAGCAGCTTGTTCCGGGGCGAAGGCTACACCTTC
TRBV28,TRBJ1-3,NA,NA,CASSSSGGARNTIYF,TGTGCCAGCAGTTCCTCCGGCGGCGCCAGAAACACCATATATTTT